This T cell receptor (beta chain) comes out of a study of beta chain features in type 1 diabetes. Findings and caveats of the study: For cells with high TCR expression, cDNA sequencing could yield over-representation.

Germline CDR1 is SQVTM and CDR2 is ANQGSEA. The CDR3 is made up of 12 amino acids. Expressed TCRB transcripts were sequenced after all isolated RNA was converted to cDNA. Assay used: immunoSEQ multiplex PCR; TCRdb lists only in-frame clones, some missing. The sample has almost 350,000 clones, approximately 8.2% seen once. This clone was counted a few times. Its matching antigen is unknown. This chain links TRBV29-1 with TRBJ2-5; the D gene is possibly TRBD2 (5 bases). The DNA matches TRBJ2-7 better at its end, which makes the J call doubtful. The sequence was collected from a woman aged 18-29 years in good health. The material sequenced was central memory CD4+ T cells from blood. The CDR3 protein is CSVNTRFNEQYF. The CDR3, as DNA: TGCAGCGTGAATACTAGATTTAACGAGCAGTACTTC.